The present T cell receptor (beta chain) was sequenced within a study of blood T cell repertoires in COVID-19. As for the study in general: Acute and convalescent COVID-19 specimens originated in the United States, Italy and Spain.

The CDR3 runs to 16 residues. Germline CDR1 SEHNR, CDR2 FQNEAQ (reference sequence). The J segment lost 4 bases and the V segment lost 5 bases, leaving 13 bases of the junction unmatched. Methods used by the authors: Nucleated cell number was recorded as an estimate derived from reference gene primer amplification. Profiled with immunoSEQ multiplex PCR; TCRdb holds only in-frame clones, not every one. V, J and clone size are taken as reported in that table, and D and trimming were inferred from the DNA itself. The sample shows over 200,000 clones, more than 80% of them seen only once. Seattle patients were enrolled during active infection and followed longitudinally.

Material: peripheral blood. The TCR was taken from a woman aged 30 to 39 with COVID-19, enrolled during active disease. This chain connects TRBV7-9 to TRBJ1-2; TRBD1 aligns across 7 bases. CDR3 sequence reads: CASSTRGTGVTYGYTF. The CDR3 DNA sequence: TGTGCCAGCAGCACGCGCGGCACAGGGGTAACCTATGGCTACACCTTC. The whole variable domain, remainder taken from reference TRBV7-9 and TRBJ1-2, is DTGVSQNPRHKITKRGQNVTFRCDPISEHNRLYWYRQTLGQGPEFLTYFQNEAQLEKSRLLSDRFSAERPKGSFSTLEIQRTEQGDSAMYLCASSTRGTGVTYGYTFGSGTRLTVV.